The rows below give T cell receptor beta chains drawn from one sample of a study of early stage breast cancer tumors. Here immunoSEQ multiplex PCR was the method, and the copy in TCRdb shows in-frame clones only, minus some. The table lists tens of thousands of clones, 55% to 75% of them singletons. Specimen: blood. The receptors originated from a person aged 50 to 59 with breast cancer. The CDR3 runs from the conserved cysteine through the conserved F or W. D genes are given only for firm matches. Where a row states a size, it is once, few, many or the class of an expanded clone; other rows omit it.

abundance | j_gene | d_gene | v_gene | CDR3nt | CDR3aa
. | TRBJ2-5 | TRBD1 | TRBV9 | TGTGCCAGCAGCGTAGGGGACAGGGTCCAAGAGACCCAGTACTTC | CASSVGDRVQETQYF
few | TRBJ2-1 | . | TRBV27 | TGTGCCAGCAGTTTAGAGGGAGGGGGGAGTGAGCAGTTCTTC | CASSLEGGGSEQFF
. | TRBJ2-5 | TRBD2 | TRBV4-1 | TGCGCCAGCAGCCAGGGGACTAGCGGGAGTGAGACCCAGTACTTC | CASSQGTSGSETQYF
. | TRBJ2-3 | . | TRBV11-3 | TGTGCCAGCAGCTTAGCCGGGGCAGATACGCAGTATTTT | CASSLAGADTQYF
. | TRBJ1-3 | . | TRBV12-5 | TGTGCTAGTAATGGGCCTAGTCGAGGAAACACCATATATTTT | CASNGPSRGNTIYF
. | TRBJ2-2 | . | TRBV15 | TGTGCCACCAGCAGAGTCCGGGGGTCTGGCACCGGGGAGCTGTTTTTT | CATSRVRGSGTGELFF
. | TRBJ2-7 | . | TRBV7-3 | TGTGCCAGCAGCCTAAACCGGGGACCCTACGAGCAGTACTTC | CASSLNRGPYEQYF
. | TRBJ2-3 | TRBD1 | TRBV5-6 | TGTGCCAGCAGCCTTTTCCGGGACAGAAACACAGATACGCAGTATTTT | CASSLFRDRNTDTQYF
. | TRBJ1-1 | . | TRBV27 | TGTGCCAGCAGTTCATCCTGGACAGTTCCCTTATCTGAAGCTTTCTTT | CASSSSWTVPLSEAFF
once | TRBJ2-5 | TRBD2 | TRBV7-7 | TGTGCTAGCAGCTTATCTTTTAGCGGGCCTCAAGAGACCCAGTACTTC | CASSLSFSGPQETQYF
. | TRBJ2-7 | . | TRBV4-1 | TGCGCCAGCAGCCAAGATTACGGGGCATCCTACGAGCAGTACTTC | CASSQDYGASYEQYF
. | TRBJ2-1 | . | TRBV7-9 | TGTGCCAGCAGCTCGGGTCTCTACAATGAGCAGTTCTTC | CASSSGLYNEQFF
medium-sized | TRBJ1-5 | . | TRBV2 | TGTGCCAGCAGGGGGAGCGCGGGGCCCCAGCATTTT | CASRGSAGPQHF
. | TRBJ2-4 | . | TRBV7-2 | TGTGCCAGCAGCCCGGGACCGAGTGGTATTCAGTACTTC | CASSPGPSGIQYF
. | TRBJ1-2 | . | TRBV2 | TGTGCCAGCAGCAGCTCTCAGGGAAGGGGGTATGGCTACACCTTC | CASSSSQGRGYGYTF
. | TRBJ2-7 | . | TRBV5-5 | TGTGCCAGCAGCTTGGGCTCCTACGACTACGAGCAGTACTTC | CASSLGSYDYEQYF
. | TRBJ2-3 | TRBD2 | TRBV6-5 | TGTGCCAGCAGCGCCAGCGGGAGGATGGCAGATACGCAGTATTTT | CASSASGRMADTQYF
. | TRBJ2-1 | . | TRBV5-6 | TGTGCCAGCAGCTTGTACAATGAGCAGTTCTTC | CASSLYNEQFF
. | TRBJ2-7 | . | TRBV25-1 | TGTGCCAGCAGTCCACGGACCCTCTCCTACGAGCAGTACTTC | CASSPRTLSYEQYF
. | TRBJ2-7 | TRBD2 | TRBV4-2 | TGTGCCAGCAGCTTACAGACCGGGACTAGCGGGAGTGGGGCCTACGAGCAGTACTTC | CASSLQTGTSGSGAYEQYF
. | TRBJ2-5 | TRBD1 | TRBV6-4 | TGTGCCAGGGAAGACCGGGACAGCTTCAATGATTCCCAGTACTTC | CAREDRDSFNDSQYF
. | TRBJ2-1 | . | TRBV6-5 | TGTGCCAGCACGAGGGCGGGTTCTACCAATGAGCAGTTCTTC | CASTRAGSTNEQFF
. | TRBJ1-1 | . | TRBV27 | TGTGCCAGCAGCCAAAGGGGGGGCCAGACTGAAGCTTTCTTT | CASSQRGGQTEAFF
. | TRBJ2-3 | . | TRBV7-9 | TGTGCCAGCAGCTTGGACTTGCGGAATCCCACAGATACGCAGTATTTT | CASSLDLRNPTDTQYF
. | TRBJ2-2 | . | TRBV7-3 | TGTGCCAGCAGCTTACAGACGAACACCGGGGAGCTGTTTTTT | CASSLQTNTGELFF
. | TRBJ1-2 | TRBD1 | TRBV2 | TGTGCCAGCAGTGTAGGGACAGGGGGCAAGGTCACCTTC | CASSVGTGGKVTF
once | TRBJ2-1 | . | TRBV7-3 | TGTGCCAGCAGCCCCGGACACTGGGAGGAGCAGTTCTTC | CASSPGHWEEQFF
. | TRBJ2-1 | TRBD1 | TRBV2 | TGTGCCAGCAGTGGGGGACAGGGCACGTCCAATGAGCAGTTCTTC | CASSGGQGTSNEQFF
. | TRBJ2-3 | TRBD2 | TRBV27 | TGTGCCAGCAGCCGAACTAGCGGGAGGGCCAAAGATACGCAGTATTTT | CASSRTSGRAKDTQYF
few | TRBJ2-1 | TRBD2 | TRBV7-8 | TGTGCCAGCGGGCCGGGGAGACTAGCGGGAGGGAAAGGGCAGTTCTTC | CASGPGRLAGGKGQFF
. | TRBJ2-7 | . | TRBV6-5 | TGTGCCAGCAGTTCTGTAGGGGTCGGTGAGCAGTACTTC | CASSSVGVGEQYF
. | TRBJ1-1 | TRBD1 | TRBV27 | TGTGCCAGCAGTTCCAGACAGGGCAATTTGAACACTGAAGCTTTCTTT | CASSSRQGNLNTEAFF
many | TRBJ2-1 | TRBD2 | TRBV7-3 | TGTGCCAGCAGCTTAATAGCGGGAGGTCCGTCTGGTGAGCAGTTCTTC | CASSLIAGGPSGEQFF
. | TRBJ2-5 | TRBD2 | TRBV2 | TGTGCCAGCAGTCCCGCGGGTAGCGGGGTCCAAGAGACCCAGTACTTC | CASSPAGSGVQETQYF
. | TRBJ2-5 | TRBD2 | TRBV18 | TGTGCCAGCTCACTGGGACTAAAAGAGACCCAGTACTTC | CASSLGLKETQYF
once | TRBJ2-5 | TRBD1 | TRBV12-5 | TGTGCTAGTGGTCCTGACAGGGGGGGGAGAGAGACCCAGTACTTC | CASGPDRGGRETQYF
. | TRBJ2-7 | TRBD2 | TRBV27 | TGTGCCAGCAGTCTCTCGGGGGGGGCCCCTCGAGACGAGCAGTACTTC | CASSLSGGAPRDEQYF
. | TRBJ2-1 | TRBD2 | TRBV5-5 | TGTGCCAGCACGGACCCGACTAGCTCCCTTTACAATGAGCAGTTCTTC | CASTDPTSSLYNEQFF
once | TRBJ2-5 | TRBD1 | TRBV11-2 | TGTGCCAGCAGCTTACAGACAGGGATTCAAGAGACCCAGTACTTC | CASSLQTGIQETQYF
. | TRBJ1-6 | . | TRBV25-1 | TGTGCCAGCCGTCAGGGGTATGTAAGCTCACCCCTCCACTTT | CASRQGYVSSPLHF
. | TRBJ1-5 | . | TRBV5-6 | TGTGCCAGCAGCTTGGTAGGGGACGTAAATCAGCCCCAGCATTTT | CASSLVGDVNQPQHF
. | TRBJ2-1 | . | TRBV7-8 | TGTGCCAGCAGGGCGGGGGCGGGAGCTTATAATGAGCAGTTCTTC | CASRAGAGAYNEQFF
. | TRBJ1-2 | . | TRBV27 | TGTGCCAGCAGTCCGTGGACCGGGGGATATGGCTACACCTTC | CASSPWTGGYGYTF
. | TRBJ2-7 | TRBD2 | TRBV4-3 | TGCGCCAGCAGCCAAGAGAGGACTAGCGTCTACGAGCAGTACTTC | CASSQERTSVYEQYF
. | TRBJ2-7 | . | TRBV19 | TGTGCCAGTAGTCCGGTGACAACTATTTCCTACGAGCAGTACTTC | CASSPVTTISYEQYF
. | TRBJ1-6 | . | TRBV4-3 | TGCGCCAGCAGCCAAGTTTTCGGTGGGCAGGGAGCCTCACCCCTCCACTTT | CASSQVFGGQGASPLHF
. | TRBJ1-1 | TRBD1 | TRBV19 | TGTGCCTCAAACAGGGGTCGCACTGAAGCTTTCTTT | CASNRGRTEAFF
. | TRBJ2-3 | . | TRBV27 | TGTGCCAGCAGGGGGAAACGGGGGTTCACAGATACGCAGTATTTT | CASRGKRGFTDTQYF
. | TRBJ2-1 | . | TRBV15 | TGTGCCACCAGCAGAGAGCTAGCTTCGGACAATGAGCAGTTCTTC | CATSRELASDNEQFF
. | TRBJ1-2 | . | TRBV5-4 | TGTGCCAGCAGCTTGTTCCAGGGGTCTGGCTATGGCTACACCTTC | CASSLFQGSGYGYTF
few | TRBJ2-7 | TRBD2 | TRBV6-5 | TGTGCCAGCAGTTACCTAGCGGGTGACCACGAGCAGTACTTC | CASSYLAGDHEQYF
. | TRBJ2-7 | . | TRBV27 | TGTGCCAGTCAAACGGGGCGGGACTACGAGCAGTACTTC | CASQTGRDYEQYF
. | TRBJ2-7 | TRBD2 | TRBV6-5 | TGTGCCAGCAGTTTCTTGGGACTAGTGGCCTACGAGCAGTACTTC | CASSFLGLVAYEQYF
few | TRBJ1-5 | . | TRBV6-1 | TGTGCCAGCAGTGAGGCGGCAGCTTATAGCAATCAGCCCCAGCATTTT | CASSEAAAYSNQPQHF
. | TRBJ2-7 | . | TRBV7-2 | TGTGCCAGCAGCCCCCCCGGGCGGGAGCAGTACTTC | CASSPPGREQYF
few | TRBJ2-7 | . | TRBV27 | TGTGCCAGCAGTTGGAAGCGTGGCGAGCAGTACTTC | CASSWKRGEQYF
. | TRBJ1-5 | TRBD1 | TRBV5-5 | TGCGCCAGCAGTCCCTCCCTACGACAGGGAAATCAGCCCCAGCATTTT | CASSPSLRQGNQPQHF
. | TRBJ1-3 | . | TRBV30 | TGTGCCGCAGACAGCTATAACACCATATATTTT | CAADSYNTIYF
. | TRBJ2-5 | TRBD1 | TRBV5-5 | TGTGCCAGCAGCCGGGACAGGGGAGGACAAGAGACCCAGTACTTC | CASSRDRGGQETQYF
. | TRBJ2-1 | . | TRBV6-5 | TGTGCCAGCAGTTACGTGGGGAGTGGTGAGCAGTTCTTC | CASSYVGSGEQFF